This TCR beta chain was captured in a study of graft-versus-host responses after intestinal transplantation. The J segment lost 5 bases and the V segment lost 5 bases, leaving 3 bases of the junction unmatched. Germline V gene data show CDR1 as MDHEN and CDR2 as SYDVKM. CDR3 size: 14 residues. The assay was immunoSEQ multiplex PCR, and TCRdb's table has in-frame clones only and misses some. This table holds some 14,000 clones, roughly 86% found once. The specimen comprised bone marrow, sampled more than 120 days after intestinal transplantation. This TCR was sampled from a human patient who received an intestinal transplant, so some T cells may come from the graft donor. V is TRBV28 and J is TRBJ1-4, with 9 bases that match TRBD1. The CDR3 nucleotides read TGTGCCAGCAGTACCGGGACAGGGAATGAAAAACTGTTTTTT. The encoded protein is CASSTGTGNEKLFF.